This T cell receptor beta chain was retrieved from a study of technical replicates of blood from a few donors. The table came from immunoSEQ multiplex PCR; TCRdb's copy has only in-frame clones and leaves some out. The profile covers about 66,000 clones, with roughly 88% appearing a single time and roughly 4.2% taken by the ten largest. This CDR3 is built from 15 residues. With 0 bases removed from V and 4 bases from J, the gap between germline ends came to 13 bases. The germline CDR1 and CDR2 sequences are SGHTA and FQGNSA. This clonotype was sampled from a human donor in good health. Some clones in this sample may be carry-over from other donors' samples. Sample: PBMCs. The rearrangement links TRBV7-2 to TRBJ2-7; possibly TRBD1 for D (5 bases). Here the CDR3 reads CASSLAQGMTYEQYF. For the CDR3, the DNA is TGTGCCAGCAGCTTAGCGCAGGGTATGACGTACGAGCAGTACTTC.